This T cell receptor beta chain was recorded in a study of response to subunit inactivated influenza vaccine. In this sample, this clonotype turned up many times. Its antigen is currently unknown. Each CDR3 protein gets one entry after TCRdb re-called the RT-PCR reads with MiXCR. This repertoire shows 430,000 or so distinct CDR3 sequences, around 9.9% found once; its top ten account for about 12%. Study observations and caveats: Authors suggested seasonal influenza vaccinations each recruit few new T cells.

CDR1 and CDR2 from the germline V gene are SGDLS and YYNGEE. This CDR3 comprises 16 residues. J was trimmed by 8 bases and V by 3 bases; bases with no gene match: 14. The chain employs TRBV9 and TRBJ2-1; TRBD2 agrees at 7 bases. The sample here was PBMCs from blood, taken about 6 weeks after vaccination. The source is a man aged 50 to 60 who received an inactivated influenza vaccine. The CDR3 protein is CASSDGDYSGPHEQFF. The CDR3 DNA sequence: TGTGCCAGCAGCGATGGGGACTACTCGGGTCCTCATGAGCAGTTCTTC. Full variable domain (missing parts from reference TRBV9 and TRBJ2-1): DSGVTQTPKHLITATGQRVTLRCSPRSGDLSVYWYQQSLDQGLQFLIQYYNGEERAKGNILERFSAQQFPDLHSELNLSSLELGDSALYFCASSDGDYSGPHEQFFGPGTRLTVL.